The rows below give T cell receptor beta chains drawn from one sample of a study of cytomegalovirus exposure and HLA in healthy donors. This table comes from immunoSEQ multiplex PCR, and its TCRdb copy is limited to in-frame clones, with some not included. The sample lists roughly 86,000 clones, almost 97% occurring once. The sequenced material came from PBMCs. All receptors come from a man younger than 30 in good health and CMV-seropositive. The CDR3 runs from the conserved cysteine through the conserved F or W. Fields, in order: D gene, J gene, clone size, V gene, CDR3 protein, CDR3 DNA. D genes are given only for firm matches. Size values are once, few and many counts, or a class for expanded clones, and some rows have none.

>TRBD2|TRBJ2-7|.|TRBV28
CASSLTSVGEQYF
TGTGCCAGCTCTCTGACTAGCGTCGGCGAGCAGTACTTC
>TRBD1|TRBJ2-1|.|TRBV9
CASSDGTGNTYNEQFF
TGTGCCAGCAGCGACGGGACAGGGAACACTTACAATGAGCAGTTCTTC
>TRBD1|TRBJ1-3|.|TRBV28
CASSFPSRGPQGRLTIYF
TGTGCCAGCAGTTTCCCCAGTAGGGGGCCGCAGGGCCGGCTCACCATATATTTT
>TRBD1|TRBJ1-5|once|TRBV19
CASSLLWDSSNQPQHF
TGTGCCAGTAGTTTGCTATGGGACAGTAGCAATCAGCCCCAGCATTTT
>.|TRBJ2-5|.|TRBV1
CTSSQDSEKTQYF
TGCACCAGCAGCCAAGATTCCGAGAAGACCCAGTACTTC
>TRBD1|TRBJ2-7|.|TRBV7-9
CASSRTGDGPEQYF
TGTGCCAGCAGCCGGACAGGGGACGGGCCCGAGCAGTACTTC
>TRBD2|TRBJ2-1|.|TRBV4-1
CASSQSGTSGYNEQFF
TGCGCCAGCAGCCAGTCCGGGACTAGCGGGTACAATGAGCAGTTCTTC
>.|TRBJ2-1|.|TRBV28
CASTPGDREFNEQFF
TGTGCCAGCACCCCGGGGGACAGAGAGTTTAATGAGCAGTTCTTC
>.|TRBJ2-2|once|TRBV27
CASRAAGELFF
TGTGCCAGCAGAGCCGCCGGGGAGCTGTTTTTT
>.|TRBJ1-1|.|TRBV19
CASSTGDLNTEAFF
TGTGCCAGTAGTACAGGGGACCTAAACACTGAAGCTTTCTTT
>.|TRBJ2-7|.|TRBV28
CASSLLYEQYF
TGTGCCAGCAGCCTACTTTACGAGCAGTACTTC
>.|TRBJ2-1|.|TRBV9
CASSPHPTLQENEQFF
TGTGCCAGCAGCCCCCACCCCACCCTACAGGAGAATGAGCAGTTCTTC
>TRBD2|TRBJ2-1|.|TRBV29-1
CSVKGEAGGHYNEQFF
TGCAGCGTTAAGGGGGAAGCGGGAGGTCACTACAATGAGCAGTTCTTC
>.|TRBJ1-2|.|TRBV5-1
CASSLKGRGYGYTF
TGCGCCAGCAGCTTAAAGGGGAGGGGCTATGGCTACACCTTC
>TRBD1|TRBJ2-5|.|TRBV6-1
CASSDGTAQETQYF
TGTGCCAGCAGTGACGGGACAGCTCAAGAGACCCAGTACTTC
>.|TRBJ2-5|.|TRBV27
CASSDPRGVGETQYF
TGCGCCAGCAGTGACCCCAGGGGAGTCGGGGAGACCCAGTACTTC